These T cell receptor beta chains were read from a single sample in a study of blood T cell repertoires in COVID-19. Profiling relied on immunoSEQ multiplex PCR, and the TCRdb table lists in-frame clones only, not all of them. The sample holds around 71,000 clones, roughly 83% seen once. Sequenced sample: peripheral blood. The origin of the receptors is a man between 65 and 85 years old with acute or convalescent COVID-19. Both conserved end residues are part of each CDR3. D genes are given only for firm matches. Clone sizes are given selectively: once, few, many, or a class where the clone is expanded.

J: TRBJ1-5
V: TRBV21-1
D: NA
length: 16
size: NA
CDR3: CASSKRQSANNQPQHF
DNA: TGTGCCAGCAGCAAGCGACAGTCAGCCAATAATCAGCCCCAGCATTTT

J: TRBJ1-3
V: TRBV28
D: TRBD1
length: 17
size: NA
CDR3: CASSIGGQGVSGNTIYF
DNA: TGTGCCAGCAGTATCGGGGGACAGGGAGTATCTGGAAACACCATATATTTT

J: TRBJ2-3
V: TRBV3-1/TRBV3-2
D: NA
length: 16
size: once
CDR3: CASSRRSSGAHDTQYF
DNA: TGTGCCAGCAGCCGGAGGTCCAGCGGTGCACATGATACGCAGTATTTT

J: TRBJ2-1
V: TRBV6-5
D: NA
length: 13
size: NA
CDR3: CASIFSGEDEQFF
DNA: TGTGCCAGCATTTTCTCAGGGGAGGATGAGCAGTTCTTC

J: TRBJ2-2
V: TRBV12-5
D: TRBD2
length: 16
size: NA
CDR3: CASGLPRAGGPGELFF
DNA: TGTGCTAGTGGTTTGCCAAGGGCGGGAGGGCCCGGGGAGCTGTTTTTT

J: TRBJ1-6
V: TRBV6-5
D: TRBD1
length: 12
size: NA
CDR3: CASSTHPDRLHF
DNA: TGTGCCAGCAGCACCCACCCGGACAGGCTCCACTTT

J: TRBJ1-2
V: TRBV18
D: NA
length: 14
size: NA
CDR3: CASSPPGPIYGYTF
DNA: TGTGCCAGCTCACCACCGGGGCCGATTTATGGCTACACCTTC

J: TRBJ1-2
V: TRBV4-2
D: NA
length: 13
size: NA
CDR3: CASSQYRDYGYTF
DNA: TGTGCCAGCAGCCAATACCGGGACTATGGCTACACCTTC

J: TRBJ2-4
V: TRBV27
D: NA
length: 13
size: NA
CDR3: CASSPGSRNIQYF
DNA: TGTGCCAGCAGTCCTGGTTCGAGGAACATTCAGTACTTC

J: TRBJ1-4
V: TRBV28
D: NA
length: 16
size: NA
CDR3: CASSFWDISTNEKLFF
DNA: TGTGCCAGCAGTTTCTGGGACATTTCGACTAATGAAAAACTGTTTTTT

J: TRBJ1-2
V: TRBV7-9
D: NA
length: 13
size: NA
CDR3: CASSPDGDYGYTF
DNA: TGTGCCAGCAGCCCGGACGGGGACTATGGCTACACCTTC

J: TRBJ2-1
V: TRBV15
D: NA
length: 14
size: NA
CDR3: CATSNSLRDNEQFF
DNA: TGTGCCACCAGCAATTCTCTCCGGGACAATGAGCAGTTCTTC

J: TRBJ1-4
V: TRBV19
D: TRBD1
length: 15
size: NA
CDR3: CASMDRGGPNEKLFF
DNA: TGTGCCAGTATGGACAGGGGGGGTCCTAATGAAAAACTGTTTTTT

J: TRBJ2-3
V: TRBV11-2
D: TRBD1
length: 14
size: NA
CDR3: CASSSGDRVDTQYF
DNA: TGTGCCAGCAGCTCTGGGGACAGGGTTGATACGCAGTATTTT

J: TRBJ1-1
V: TRBV7-2
D: NA
length: 12
size: NA
CDR3: CASSLAYGEAFF
DNA: TGTGCCAGCAGCTTAGCTTACGGTGAAGCTTTCTTT

J: TRBJ1-2
V: TRBV6-1
D: NA
length: 14
size: NA
CDR3: CASSEGRTNYGYTF
DNA: TGTGCCAGCAGTGAAGGAAGGACAAACTATGGCTACACCTTC

J: TRBJ2-1
V: TRBV2
D: NA
length: 15
size: NA
CDR3: CASSEKASNRDEQFF
DNA: TGTGCCAGCAGTGAAAAGGCTAGTAATCGGGATGAGCAGTTCTTC

J: TRBJ2-2
V: TRBV10-3
D: TRBD2
length: 19
size: few
CDR3: CAISKIRGLAGTNTGELFF
DNA: TGTGCCATCAGTAAGATACGGGGACTAGCGGGCACGAACACCGGGGAGCTGTTTTTT

J: TRBJ2-3
V: TRBV9
D: NA
length: 18
size: NA
CDR3: CASSVSFGSASSTDTQYF
DNA: TGTGCCAGCAGCGTCTCCTTCGGGAGCGCCTCTAGCACAGATACGCAGTATTTT

J: TRBJ2-1
V: TRBV11-3
D: NA
length: 16
size: NA
CDR3: CASSLEVRGFKHEQFF
DNA: TGTGCCAGCAGCTTAGAGGTGAGGGGGTTCAAACATGAGCAGTTCTTC

J: TRBJ2-3
V: TRBV29-1
D: TRBD1
length: 13
size: once
CDR3: CSVEGQLGDTQYF
DNA: TGCAGCGTTGAGGGACAGCTGGGGGATACGCAGTATTTT

J: TRBJ1-3
V: TRBV6-1
D: NA
length: 17
size: NA
CDR3: CASSVIRQTNSGNTIYF
DNA: TGTGCCAGCAGTGTCATTCGACAGACAAACTCTGGAAACACCATATATTTT

J: TRBJ1-5
V: TRBV19
D: TRBD1
length: 13
size: NA
CDR3: CASKDRAHQPQHF
DNA: TGTGCCAGTAAGGACAGGGCGCATCAGCCCCAGCATTTT

J: TRBJ2-3
V: TRBV19
D: TRBD2
length: 16
size: few
CDR3: CASSNIAGGSTDTQYF
DNA: TGTGCCAGTAGTAACATAGCGGGAGGGAGCACAGATACGCAGTATTTT

J: TRBJ1-4
V: TRBV6-5
D: NA
length: 15
size: NA
CDR3: CASSYSGRGNEKLFF
DNA: TGTGCCAGCAGTTACTCTGGGAGAGGTAACGAAAAACTGTTTTTT

J: TRBJ1-6
V: TRBV27
D: NA
length: 13
size: once
CDR3: CASSSYYNSPLHF
DNA: TGTGCCAGCAGTTCCTACTATAATTCACCCCTCCACTTT

J: TRBJ2-5
V: TRBV5-1
D: TRBD2
length: 16
size: NA
CDR3: CASSGEGLAGQETQYF
DNA: TGCGCCAGCAGCGGGGAGGGCCTAGCGGGGCAAGAGACCCAGTACTTC

J: TRBJ1-1
V: TRBV3-1/TRBV3-2
D: NA
length: 15
size: NA
CDR3: CASNLLGQGSGEAFF
DNA: TGTGCCAGCAACCTCCTAGGCCAGGGAAGTGGTGAAGCTTTCTTT

J: TRBJ2-2
V: TRBV18
D: NA
length: 16
size: NA
CDR3: CASSPRMESNTGELFF
DNA: TGTGCCAGCTCACCGCGGATGGAGTCGAACACCGGGGAGCTGTTTTTT

J: TRBJ1-1
V: TRBV7-9
D: TRBD1
length: 14
size: NA
CDR3: CASSFTGGFAEAFF
DNA: TGTGCCAGCAGCTTTACAGGGGGCTTCGCTGAAGCTTTCTTT

J: TRBJ1-2
V: TRBV30
D: NA
length: 13
size: NA
CDR3: CAWSVQGSGRNTF
DNA: TGTGCCTGGAGTGTACAGGGCTCAGGGCGTAACACCTTC

J: TRBJ1-2
V: TRBV28
D: NA
length: 14
size: few
CDR3: CASRPGEGIYGYTF
DNA: TGTGCCAGCAGGCCAGGGGAGGGGATCTATGGCTACACCTTC

J: TRBJ2-3
V: TRBV27
D: NA
length: 15
size: NA
CDR3: CASSLRKGIPDTQYF
DNA: TGTGCCAGCAGTTTGCGCAAGGGGATCCCAGATACGCAGTATTTT

J: TRBJ1-2
V: TRBV5-4
D: TRBD1
length: 14
size: NA
CDR3: CASRPGQATYGYTF
DNA: TGTGCCAGCAGACCGGGACAGGCGACTTATGGCTACACCTTC

J: TRBJ2-7
V: TRBV18
D: NA
length: 13
size: NA
CDR3: CASSPVLGAEQYF
DNA: TGTGCCAGCTCACCGGTTTTGGGGGCCGAGCAGTACTTC

J: TRBJ2-3
V: TRBV2
D: NA
length: 13
size: NA
CDR3: CAAQARAADTQYF
DNA: TGTGCCGCCCAGGCGAGGGCTGCAGATACGCAGTATTTT

J: TRBJ1-1
V: TRBV7-2
D: NA
length: 14
size: NA
CDR3: CASSYTGMNTEAFF
DNA: TGTGCCAGCAGCTATACAGGGATGAACACTGAAGCTTTCTTT

J: TRBJ1-2
V: TRBV5-5
D: NA
length: 15
size: NA
CDR3: CASSPLPGVADGYTF
DNA: TGTGCCAGCAGCCCCCTTCCGGGGGTAGCCGATGGCTACACCTTC

J: TRBJ1-5
V: TRBV28
D: TRBD1
length: 14
size: NA
CDR3: CASSSTGGNQPQHF
DNA: TGTGCCAGCAGTTCAACAGGGGGCAATCAGCCCCAGCATTTT

J: TRBJ2-7
V: TRBV4-1
D: TRBD2
length: 18
size: NA
CDR3: CASSHRSESGRAGHEQYF
DNA: TGCGCCAGCAGCCATAGATCCGAAAGCGGGAGGGCCGGCCACGAGCAGTACTTC

J: TRBJ2-7
V: TRBV2
D: TRBD1
length: 15
size: NA
CDR3: CASRNRDRVPYEQYF
DNA: TGTGCCAGCAGGAACCGGGACAGGGTGCCCTACGAGCAGTACTTC

J: TRBJ1-3
V: TRBV7-2
D: NA
length: 12
size: NA
CDR3: CASSLRSTPIYF
DNA: TGTGCCAGCAGCCTTAGGAGTACCCCCATATATTTT

J: TRBJ1-4
V: TRBV9
D: NA
length: 14
size: NA
CDR3: CASSVGAPNEKLFF
DNA: TGTGCCAGCAGCGTAGGCGCCCCAAATGAAAAACTGTTTTTT

J: TRBJ2-5
V: TRBV5-1
D: NA
length: 14
size: NA
CDR3: CASSFRQTQETQYF
DNA: TGCGCCAGCAGCTTTAGGCAGACTCAAGAGACCCAGTACTTC

J: TRBJ1-2
V: TRBV7-9
D: NA
length: 12
size: NA
CDR3: CASSVINYGYTF
DNA: TGTGCCAGCAGCGTAATTAACTATGGCTACACCTTC

J: TRBJ2-3
V: TRBV6-6
D: TRBD2
length: 16
size: few
CDR3: CASSYWGTSGEDTQYF
DNA: TGTGCCAGCAGTTACTGGGGGACTAGTGGTGAAGATACGCAGTATTTT

J: TRBJ2-5
V: TRBV24-1
D: NA
length: 16
size: once
CDR3: CATSAWAGLTEETQYF
DNA: TGTGCCACCAGTGCGTGGGCAGGACTAACTGAGGAGACCCAGTACTTC